This entry describes one T cell receptor beta chain. These data are taken from a study of shared clonotypes between healthy human individuals. Cells designated naive CD8 were CD45RO-negative and were positively selected for CCR7, with terminally differentiated effector memory CD45RA+ cells excluded. TCRdb's table, derived via immunoSEQ multiplex PCR, lists solely in-frame clones and lacks some. The sample holds about 2 million clones, just under 95% seen once. V was trimmed by 6 bases and J by 1 base, leaving 9 bases between them. The germline CDR1 and CDR2 sequences are MNHEY and SVGAGI. The CDR3 runs to 13 residues.

Sequences were obtained from naive CD8+ T cells sorted from blood. This TCR came from a man between 18 and 29 years old in good health. V gene TRBV6-5 combines with J gene TRBJ1-1; D ambiguous. CDR3 nucleotide sequence: TGTGCCAGCAGCCCTTGGGGGAACACTGAAGCTTTCTTT. Its protein product is CASSPWGNTEAFF.